What follows are 23 T cell receptor beta chains derived from one specimen sequenced in a study of cytomegalovirus exposure and HLA in healthy donors. Researchers ran the PCR with 60 Vbeta and 13 Jbeta primers. Method: immunoSEQ multiplex PCR; TCRdb's copy keeps in-frame clones and lacks some. The data contain about 95,000 clones, 60% to 80% of them singletons. The sequenced sample was PBMCs. These receptors were collected from a woman in her forties or fifties in good health and CMV-seropositive.

This clone appeared once. The CDR3: CASSLPSGKETQYF. DNA of the CDR3: TGCGCCAGCAGCTTGCCTAGCGGGAAAGAGACCCAGTACTTC. The chain carries TRBV5-1 and TRBJ2-5; TRBD2 matches 9 bases. The germline gives CDR1 SGHRS, CDR2 YFSETQ. V was clipped by 1 base and J by 3 bases; unmatched bases: 1. This CDR3 comprises 14 residues.

The chain has TRBV2 and TRBJ2-1; D gene unclear. Trimming took 3 bases from V and 14 from J, leaving 11 bases between them. CDR1 is SNHLY, CDR2 FYNNEI, per germline. The CDR3 contains 11 residues. This CDR3 reads CASSEKVVEFF. The CDR3 nucleotides read TGTGCCAGCAGTGAGAAAGTAGTCGAGTTCTTC.

The chain couples TRBV13 to TRBJ2-7, with a possible D match to TRBD1 (6 bases). Trimming removed 5 bases from V and 0 bases from J, with 17 bases in between. Germline lookup yields CDR1 PRHDT and CDR2 FYEKMQ (reference sequence). This CDR3 has 16 residues. The CDR3 DNA is TGTGCCAGCAGCCGCCCCTTGGGGGCAAGCTCCTACGAGCAGTACTTC. Amino acids: CASSRPLGASSYEQYF.

The chain combines TRBV7-2 with TRBJ2-3, with 13 bases that match TRBD2. The trim removed 5 bases at V and 7 bases at J, leaving 12 bases unmatched. In germline, CDR1 is SGHTA, CDR2 FQGNSA. The CDR3 consists of 17 residues. For the CDR3, the DNA is TGTGCCAGCAGCCAGCCGGGACTAGCGGGGAACAGATATACGCAGTATTTT. It translates to CASSQPGLAGNRYTQYF.

This clone has just a few counts. This chain uses TRBV7-8 with TRBJ2-1, with TRBD2 matching 9 bases. The CDR3 runs to 16 residues. Germline trimming cut 7 bases from V and 7 bases from J; bases unmatched to any gene: 14. CDR1 is SGHVS and CDR2 is FQNEAQ in the germline V gene. This CDR3 reads CASTQKRVAGANEQFF. The DNA of the CDR3 is TGTGCCAGCACCCAAAAGCGGGTAGCGGGAGCTAATGAGCAGTTCTTC. Drawing the rest from reference TRBV7-8 and TRBJ2-1, the complete variable domain is GAGVSQSPRYKVAKRGQDVALRCDPISGHVSLFWYQQALGQGPEFLTYFQNEAQLDKSGLPSDRFFAERPEGSVSTLKIQRTQQEDSAVYLCASTQKRVAGANEQFFGPGTRLTVL.

The V call is TRBV5-1, the J call TRBJ2-7; D may be TRBD1 (6 bases). The CDR3 length is 13 residues. The ends were cut back, 0 bases at V and 7 bases at J, with 11 bases in the middle. Looked up from germline, CDR1 is SGHRS and CDR2 is YFSETQ. The CDR3 coding sequence is TGCGCCAGCAGCTTGGGGACAGAGATGGAGCAGTACTTC. It yields the protein CASSLGTEMEQYF.

Only a few counts were recorded for this clone. The rearrangement uses TRBV11-2 and TRBJ1-5; D possibly corresponds to TRBD1 (5 bases). V lost 0 bases and J 6 bases, leaving 15 bases between the germline ends. The germline gives CDR1 SGHAT, CDR2 FQNNGV. The CDR3 consists of 16 residues. CDR3 sequence (DNA): TGTGCCAGCAGCTTAGATCCCGGGGGTGATACTCAGCCCCAGCATTTT. Translated, it gives CASSLDPGGDTQPQHF.

The chain is built from TRBV28 and TRBJ2-7; 10 nucleotides line up with TRBD1. The CDR3 spans 14 residues. Trimming at V came to 8 bases and at J to 5 bases, leaving 9 bases not matched to a gene. Germline CDR1 MDHEN, CDR2 SYDVKM. The CDR3: CASVLPGQGNEQYF. The CDR3 DNA reads as TGTGCCAGCGTCTTACCGGGACAGGGGAACGAGCAGTACTTC.

The chain recombines TRBV7-9 with TRBJ1-3, with TRBD1 as a possible D gene (6 bases). Trimming left V 1 base short and J 1 base short, with 8 bases between. From germline, CDR1 is SEHNR and CDR2 FQNEAQ (reference sequence). This CDR3 contains 15 residues. In nucleotides, the CDR3 is TGTGCCAGCAGCTTAGGACAGGTTTCTGGAAACACCATATATTTT. It codes for CASSLGQVSGNTIYF.

As for this clone: Additional DNA sequences in this sample encode the identical CDR3. J is TRBJ2-7 and V is TRBV28; D is ambiguous. V dropped 3 bases and J dropped 3 bases, with 9 bases sitting between them. There are 13 residues in the CDR3. Germline V CDR1 and CDR2: MDHEN, SYDVKM. The chain's CDR3 is CASSLGGLYEQYF. The DNA for the CDR3 is TGTGCCAGCAGTTTGGGTGGGCTCTACGAGCAGTACTTC. Based on the CDR3 plus reference TRBV28 and TRBJ2-7, the full variable domain is DVKVTQSSRYLVKRTGEKVFLECVQDMDHENMFWYRQDPGLGLRLIYFSYDVKMKEKGDIPEGYSVSREKKERFSLILESASTNQTSMYLCASSLGGLYEQYFGPGTRLTVT.

V gene TRBV9 combines with J gene TRBJ2-3; 7 bases fit TRBD2. With V trimmed by 3 bases and J by 2 bases, 9 bases remained unmatched. CDR3 length: 16 residues. CDR1 SGDLS and CDR2 YYNGEE come from the germline V gene. CDR3 nucleotides: TGTGCCAGCAGCGGACGGGGGGTAGCGGACACAGATACGCAGTATTTT. It specifies CASSGRGVADTDTQYF.

The gene calls are TRBV7-2 and TRBJ1-6, with 10 bases lining up with TRBD1. The CDR3 has 15 residues. CDR1 and CDR2 (germline): SGHTA, FQGNSA. The V and J ends lost 6 bases and 9 bases, in that order; junction bases with no gene match: 8. CDR3 protein: CASRRDRGTFSPLHF. CDR3 DNA: TGTGCCAGCAGGCGGGACAGGGGAACGTTTTCACCCCTCCACTTT.

This chain links TRBV29-1 with TRBJ2-3, with a tentative D call TRBD2 (8 bases). The CDR3 is 13 amino acids. From germline, CDR1 is SQVTM and CDR2 ANQGSEA. The ends were cut back, 6 bases at V and 6 bases at J, with 16 bases in the middle. CDR3 loop: CSVGGEGADTQYF. In nucleotides, the CDR3 is TGCAGCGTCGGGGGGGAGGGGGCGGATACGCAGTATTTT.

This chain connects TRBV27 to TRBJ2-3; possibly TRBD2 for D (5 bases). V lost 3 bases to trimming and J lost 6 bases, with 10 bases between them. Germline-derived CDR1 and CDR2 are MNHEY and SMNVEV (reference sequence). The CDR3 covers 13 residues. The CDR3 reads CASSFGGADTQYF. DNA for the CDR3: TGTGCCAGCAGTTTTGGAGGAGCGGATACGCAGTATTTT.

The gene calls are TRBV11-2 and TRBJ1-6; possibly TRBD1 for D (6 bases). V was cut by 7 bases and J by 0 bases, with 13 bases left in between. This CDR3 spans 16 amino acids. Per germline, CDR1 SGHAT and CDR2 FQNNGV. For the CDR3, the DNA is TGTGCCAGCATGCGCACGGACAGCTCCTATAATTCACCCCTCCACTTT. Protein product: CASMRTDSSYNSPLHF.

The chain carries TRBV27 and TRBJ2-7, with D possibly matching TRBD2 (7 bases). This CDR3 spans 15 amino acids. Trimming removed 2 bases from V and 0 bases from J, with 11 bases in between. Germline V CDR1 and CDR2: MNHEY, SMNVEV (reference sequence). DNA for the CDR3: TGTGCCAGCAGTTTAAGGGGGGGAAGCTCCTACGAGCAGTACTTC. This translates into CASSLRGGSSYEQYF.

This clone has only one observation. The V and J genes are TRBV7-9 and TRBJ2-2, with 10 positions matching TRBD2. Trimming took 5 bases from V and 4 from J; bases not matched to a gene: 7. In germline, CDR1 is SEHNR, CDR2 FQNEAQ (reference sequence). The CDR3 runs 16 residues. CDR3 DNA sequence: TGTGCCAGCAGCCCTACTAGCGGGGCGGGCACCGGGGAGCTGTTTTTT. It translates to CASSPTSGAGTGELFF. Complete variable domain (other parts from reference TRBV7-9 and TRBJ2-2): DTGVSQNPRHKITKRGQNVTFRCDPISEHNRLYWYRQTLGQGPEFLTYFQNEAQLEKSRLLSDRFSAERPKGSFSTLEIQRTEQGDSAMYLCASSPTSGAGTGELFFGEGSRLTVL.

This sequence joins TRBV2 and TRBJ2-1; 10 bases match TRBD2. CDR1 and CDR2 (germline): SNHLY, FYNNEI. V dropped 9 bases and J dropped 4; count of bases not matched to a gene: 12. The CDR3 is 16 residues long. CDR3 residues: CAREGLAGAKYNEQFF. CDR3 DNA: TGTGCCAGGGAGGGGCTAGCGGGAGCCAAGTACAATGAGCAGTTCTTC. Variable domain in full (rest from reference TRBV2 and TRBJ2-1): EPEVTQTPSHQVTQMGQEVILRCVPISNHLYFYWYRQILGQKVEFLVSFYNNEISEKSEIFDDQFSVERPDGSNFTLKIRSTKLEDSAMYFCAREGLAGAKYNEQFFGPGTRLTVL.

The gene calls are TRBV7-2 and TRBJ2-2; TRBD1 aligns across 9 bases. CDR1 is SGHTA, CDR2 FQGNSA, per germline. The V gene end was trimmed by 5 bases and the J gene end by 0 bases; junction bases not matched to a gene: 1. CDR3 size: 15 residues. This CDR3 reads CASSDRGSNTGELFF. The CDR3 bases are TGTGCCAGCAGCGACAGGGGGTCGAACACCGGGGAGCTGTTTTTT. Full variable domain (rest looked up from reference TRBV7-2 and TRBJ2-2): GAGVSQSPSNKVTEKGKDVELRCDPISGHTALYWYRQSLGQGLEFLIYFQGNSAPDKSGLPSDRFSAERTGGSVSTLTIQRTQQEDSAVYLCASSDRGSNTGELFFGEGSRLTVL.

The CDR3 region has the DNA TGTGCCAGCAGCTTACAATCAGGGTTGTCGGGTTGGGAGCAGTACTTC. Translated: CASSLQSGLSGWEQYF. The gene calls are TRBV7-2 and TRBJ2-7, with TRBD1 as a possible D gene (5 bases). Trimming took off 2 bases at V and 7 bases at J, with 21 bases between the two ends. The length of the CDR3 is 16 residues. Germline-derived CDR1 and CDR2 are SGHTA and FQGNSA.

The rearrangement joins TRBV4-2 to TRBJ1-5; D is undetermined. Germline CDR1 is LGHNA and CDR2 is YNFKEQ. The V and J ends lost 1 base and 9 bases respectively, with 10 bases between them. The length of the CDR3 is 13 residues. The CDR3 DNA reads as TGTGCCAGCAGCCAAGGTGGTGGAGGGCCCCAGCATTTT. Translating it yields CASSQGGGGPQHF.

The chain couples TRBV28 to TRBJ1-5; D is ambiguous. CDR3 length equals 12 residues. Trimming removed 4 bases from V and 4 bases from J, with 5 bases in between. Looked up from germline, CDR1 is MDHEN and CDR2 is SYDVKM. CDR3 nucleotide sequence: TGTGCCAGCAGTTCGGGTAATCAGCCCCAGCATTTT. Translation gives CASSSGNQPQHF. Filled out from reference TRBV28 and TRBJ1-5, the complete variable domain reads DVKVTQSSRYLVKRTGEKVFLECVQDMDHENMFWYRQDPGLGLRLIYFSYDVKMKEKGDIPEGYSVSREKKERFSLILESASTNQTSMYLCASSSGNQPQHFGDGTRLSIL.

The V and J genes are TRBV5-1 and TRBJ2-5, with 9 nucleotides matching TRBD1. CDR3 size: 16 residues. The germline V gene encodes CDR1 SGHRS and CDR2 YFSETQ. Trimming removed 0 bases from V and 4 bases from J; junction bases left unmatched: 7. The CDR3 here is CASSLVGTDRGETQYF. Here the CDR3 DNA reads TGCGCCAGCAGCTTGGTTGGAACGGACAGGGGAGAGACCCAGTACTTC.